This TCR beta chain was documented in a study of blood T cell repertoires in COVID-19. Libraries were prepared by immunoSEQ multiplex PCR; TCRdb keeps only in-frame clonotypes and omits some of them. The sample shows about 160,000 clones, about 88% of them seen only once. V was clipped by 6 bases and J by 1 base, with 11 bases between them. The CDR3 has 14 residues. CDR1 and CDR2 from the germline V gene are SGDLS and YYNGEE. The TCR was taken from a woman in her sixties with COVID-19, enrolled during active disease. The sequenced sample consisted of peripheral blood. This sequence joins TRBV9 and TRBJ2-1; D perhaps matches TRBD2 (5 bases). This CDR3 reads CASKGDESYNEQFF. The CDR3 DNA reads TGTGCCAGCAAGGGAGACGAATCCTACAATGAGCAGTTCTTC.